The T cell receptor beta chain described here comes from a study of blood T cell repertoires in COVID-19. On the study more broadly: Samples came from the United States, Italy and Spain, spanning acute and convalescent COVID-19. In each case, the material was cDNA or gDNA derived from T cells, B-cell-depleted T cells, or PBMCs.

Original processing methods: Reference gene primer amplification gave nucleated cell count estimates. The table came from immunoSEQ multiplex PCR; TCRdb's copy has only in-frame clones and leaves some out. V, J and clone size derive from that table, while D and trimming were established from the DNA sequence. The sample lists 30,000 to 50,000 clones; about four fifths were seen once. The V end lost 1 base, the J end lost 5 bases, and 4 bases lay between the germline ends. The CDR3 extends over 12 amino acids. The germline V gene has CDR1 ENHRY and CDR2 SYGVKD. Sample: peripheral blood. The receptor was isolated from a man older than 75 with active or convalescent COVID-19. The chain is built from TRBV10-3 and TRBJ2-3; D is ambiguous. The CDR3 sequence is CAISEYKDTQYF. The CDR3 bases are TGTGCCATCAGTGAGTATAAAGATACGCAGTATTTT.